The present TCR beta chain was sequenced within a study of blood T cell repertoires in COVID-19. The germline V gene encodes CDR1 SGHNT and CDR2 YYREEE (reference sequence). The CDR3 runs to 17 residues. The ends lost 5 bases at V and 3 bases at J; junction bases unmatched: 13. Authors' analysis steps: Estimates of nucleated cell counts were drawn from the amplification of reference gene primers. Profiling relied on immunoSEQ multiplex PCR, and the TCRdb table lists in-frame clones only, not all of them. Clone size and V and J calls were adopted from that table, with D and trimming inferred from the DNA. The sample lists roughly 340,000 clones; approximately 89% were seen once. This clone was found once.

The V and J genes are TRBV5-4 and TRBJ2-2; 7 bases are a match to TRBD2. The sample comprised peripheral blood. This clonotype was obtained from a woman aged 18-29 years who had recovered from COVID-19. The CDR3 is CASRAMASGRYTGELFF. DNA of the CDR3: TGTGCCAGCAGGGCTATGGCTAGCGGCAGGTACACCGGGGAGCTGTTTTTT.